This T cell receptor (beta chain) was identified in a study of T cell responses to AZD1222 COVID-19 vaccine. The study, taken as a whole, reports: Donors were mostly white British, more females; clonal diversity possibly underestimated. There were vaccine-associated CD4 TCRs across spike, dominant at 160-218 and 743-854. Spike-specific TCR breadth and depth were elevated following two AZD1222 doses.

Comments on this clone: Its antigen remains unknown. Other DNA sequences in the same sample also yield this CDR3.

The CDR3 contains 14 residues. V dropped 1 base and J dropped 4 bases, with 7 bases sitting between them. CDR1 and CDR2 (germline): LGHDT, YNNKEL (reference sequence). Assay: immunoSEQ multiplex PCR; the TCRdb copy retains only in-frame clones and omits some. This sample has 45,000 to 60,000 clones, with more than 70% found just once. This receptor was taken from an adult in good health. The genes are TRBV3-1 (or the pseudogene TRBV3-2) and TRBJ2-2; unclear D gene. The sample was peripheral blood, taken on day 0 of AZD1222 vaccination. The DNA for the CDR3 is TGTGCCAGCAGCCAAGGCCCGGGCACCGGGGAGCTGTTTTTT. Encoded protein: CASSQGPGTGELFF.